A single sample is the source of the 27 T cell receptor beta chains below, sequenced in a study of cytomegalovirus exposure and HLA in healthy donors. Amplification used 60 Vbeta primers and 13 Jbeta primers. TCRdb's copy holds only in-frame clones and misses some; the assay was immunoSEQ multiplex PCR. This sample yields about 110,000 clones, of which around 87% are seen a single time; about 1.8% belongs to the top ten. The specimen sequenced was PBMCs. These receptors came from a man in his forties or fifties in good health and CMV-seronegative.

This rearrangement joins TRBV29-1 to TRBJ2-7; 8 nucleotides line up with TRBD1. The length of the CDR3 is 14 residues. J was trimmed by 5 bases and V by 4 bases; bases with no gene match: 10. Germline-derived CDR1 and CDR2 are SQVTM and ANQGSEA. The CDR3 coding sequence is TGCAGCGTTGGTATCGACAGGGGTGGGGACGAGCAGTACTTC. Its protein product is CSVGIDRGGDEQYF.

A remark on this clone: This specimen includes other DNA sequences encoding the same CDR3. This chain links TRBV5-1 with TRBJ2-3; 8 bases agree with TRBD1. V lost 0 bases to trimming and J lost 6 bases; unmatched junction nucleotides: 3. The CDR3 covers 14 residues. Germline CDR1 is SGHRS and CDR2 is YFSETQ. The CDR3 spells CASSLVQGGDTQYF. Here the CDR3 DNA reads TGCGCCAGCAGCTTGGTACAGGGGGGTGATACGCAGTATTTT.

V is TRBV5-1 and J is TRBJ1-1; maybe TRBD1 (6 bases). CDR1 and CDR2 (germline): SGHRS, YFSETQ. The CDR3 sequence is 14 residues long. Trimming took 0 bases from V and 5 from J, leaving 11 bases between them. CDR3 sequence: CASSLGQVFTEAFF. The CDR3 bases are TGCGCCAGCAGCTTGGGACAGGTGTTTACTGAAGCTTTCTTT. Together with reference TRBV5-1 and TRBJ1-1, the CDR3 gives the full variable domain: KAGVTQTPRYLIKTRGQQVTLSCSPISGHRSVSWYQQTPGQGLQFLFEYFSETQRNKGNFPGRFSGRQFSNSRSEMNVSTLELGDSALYLCASSLGQVFTEAFFGQGTRLTVV.

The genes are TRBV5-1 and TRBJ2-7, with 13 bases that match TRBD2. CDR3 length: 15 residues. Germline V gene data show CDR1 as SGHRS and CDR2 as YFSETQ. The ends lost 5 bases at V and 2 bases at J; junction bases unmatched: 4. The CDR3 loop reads CASRDGLAGAYEQYF. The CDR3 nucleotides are TGCGCCAGCAGGGACGGACTAGCGGGGGCCTACGAGCAGTACTTC.

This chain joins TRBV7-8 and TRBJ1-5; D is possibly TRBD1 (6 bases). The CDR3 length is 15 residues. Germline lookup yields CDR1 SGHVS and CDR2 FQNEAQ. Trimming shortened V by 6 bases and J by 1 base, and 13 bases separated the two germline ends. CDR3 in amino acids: CASRSGQLSNQPQHF. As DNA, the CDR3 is TGTGCCAGCAGGTCTGGACAGTTAAGCAATCAGCCCCAGCATTTT.

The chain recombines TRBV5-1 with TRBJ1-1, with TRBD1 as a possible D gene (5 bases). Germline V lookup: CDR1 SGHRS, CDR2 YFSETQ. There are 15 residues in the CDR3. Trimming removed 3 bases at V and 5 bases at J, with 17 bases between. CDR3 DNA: TGCGCCAGCAGCTACTCAGGGAGGATGGGTACTGAAGCTTTCTTT. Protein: CASSYSGRMGTEAFF.

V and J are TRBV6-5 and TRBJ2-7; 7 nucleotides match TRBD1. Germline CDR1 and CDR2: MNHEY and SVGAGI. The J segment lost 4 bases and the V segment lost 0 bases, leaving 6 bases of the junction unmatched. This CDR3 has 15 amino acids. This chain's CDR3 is CASSYSKGQRYEQYF. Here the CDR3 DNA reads TGTGCCAGCAGTTACTCGAAGGGACAGAGATACGAGCAGTACTTC.

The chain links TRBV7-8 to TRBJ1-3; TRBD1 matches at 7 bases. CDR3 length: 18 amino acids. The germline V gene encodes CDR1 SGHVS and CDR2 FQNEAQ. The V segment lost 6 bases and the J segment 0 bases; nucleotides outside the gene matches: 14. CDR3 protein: CASRPLGTALSSGNTIYF. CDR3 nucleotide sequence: TGTGCCAGCAGACCCCTAGGGACAGCCCTGAGCTCTGGAAACACCATATATTTT.

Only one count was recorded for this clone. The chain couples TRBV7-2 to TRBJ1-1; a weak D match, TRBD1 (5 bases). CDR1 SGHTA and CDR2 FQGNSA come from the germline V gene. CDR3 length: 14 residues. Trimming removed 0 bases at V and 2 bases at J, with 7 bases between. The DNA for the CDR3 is TGTGCCAGCAGCTTAGCCAGGGTTAACACTGAAGCTTTCTTT. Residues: CASSLARVNTEAFF.

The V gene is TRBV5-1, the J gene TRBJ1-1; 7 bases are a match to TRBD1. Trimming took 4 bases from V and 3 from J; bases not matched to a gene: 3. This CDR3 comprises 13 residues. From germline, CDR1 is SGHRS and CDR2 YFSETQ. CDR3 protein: CASSVDRDTEAFF. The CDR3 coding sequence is TGCGCCAGCAGCGTTGACAGGGACACTGAAGCTTTCTTT.

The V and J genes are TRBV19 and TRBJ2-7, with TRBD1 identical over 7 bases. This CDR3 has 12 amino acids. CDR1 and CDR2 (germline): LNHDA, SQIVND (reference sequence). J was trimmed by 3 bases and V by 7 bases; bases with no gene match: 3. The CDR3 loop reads CASKDRDYEQYF. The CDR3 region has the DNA TGTGCCAGTAAAGACAGGGACTACGAGCAGTACTTC.

Here the CDR3 reads CASSPPAAGQPQHF. The CDR3 nucleotides read TGTGCCAGCTCACCCCCAGCGGCCGGTCAGCCCCAGCATTTT. V usage is TRBV18 and J usage is TRBJ1-5; no firm D call. The CDR3 runs to 14 residues. Trimming shortened V by 3 bases and J by 6 bases, and 12 bases separated the two germline ends. CDR1 and CDR2 from the germline V gene are KGHSH and LQKENI.

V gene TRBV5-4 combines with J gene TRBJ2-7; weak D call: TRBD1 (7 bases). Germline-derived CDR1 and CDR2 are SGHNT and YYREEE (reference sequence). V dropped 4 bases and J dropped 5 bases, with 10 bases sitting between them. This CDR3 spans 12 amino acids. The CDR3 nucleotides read TGTGCCAGCAGCGACAGGGAGGACGAGCAGTACTTC. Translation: CASSDREDEQYF.

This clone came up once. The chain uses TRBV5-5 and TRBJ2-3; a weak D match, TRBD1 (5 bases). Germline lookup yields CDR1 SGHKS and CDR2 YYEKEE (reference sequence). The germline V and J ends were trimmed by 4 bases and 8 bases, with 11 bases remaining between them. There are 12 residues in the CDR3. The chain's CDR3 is CASSPGLGTQYF. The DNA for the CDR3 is TGTGCCAGCAGCCCAGGGTTAGGTACGCAGTATTTT.

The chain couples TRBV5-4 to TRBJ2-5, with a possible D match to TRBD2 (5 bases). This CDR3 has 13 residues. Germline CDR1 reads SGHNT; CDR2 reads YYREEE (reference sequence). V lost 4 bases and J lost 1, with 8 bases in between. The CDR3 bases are TGTGCCAGCAGCCCCCGGGGCCAAGAGACCCAGTACTTC. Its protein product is CASSPRGQETQYF.

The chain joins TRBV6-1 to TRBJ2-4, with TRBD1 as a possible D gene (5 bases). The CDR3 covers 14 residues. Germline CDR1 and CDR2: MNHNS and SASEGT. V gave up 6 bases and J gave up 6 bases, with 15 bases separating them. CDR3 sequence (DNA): TGTGCCAGCAGAGGGTCAGGGCTAATAAACATTCAGTACTTC. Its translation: CASRGSGLINIQYF.

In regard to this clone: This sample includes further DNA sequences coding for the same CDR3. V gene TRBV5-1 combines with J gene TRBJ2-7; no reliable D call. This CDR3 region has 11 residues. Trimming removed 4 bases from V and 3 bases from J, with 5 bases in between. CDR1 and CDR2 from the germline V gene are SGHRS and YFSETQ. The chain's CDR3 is CASSQNYEQYF. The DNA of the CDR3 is TGCGCCAGCAGCCAAAACTACGAGCAGTACTTC.

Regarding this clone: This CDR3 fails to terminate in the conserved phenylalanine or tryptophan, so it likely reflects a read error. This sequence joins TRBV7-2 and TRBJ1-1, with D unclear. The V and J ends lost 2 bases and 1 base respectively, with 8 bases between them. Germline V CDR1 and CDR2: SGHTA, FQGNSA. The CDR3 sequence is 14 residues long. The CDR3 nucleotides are TGTGCCAGCAGCTTACCGCCGGGGAACACTGAAGCTTTCGTT. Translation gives CASSLPPGNTEAFV.

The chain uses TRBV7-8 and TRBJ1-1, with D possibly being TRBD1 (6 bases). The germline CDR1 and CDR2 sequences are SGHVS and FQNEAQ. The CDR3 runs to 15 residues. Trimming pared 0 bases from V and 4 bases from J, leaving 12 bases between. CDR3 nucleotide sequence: TGTGCCAGCAGCTTAGCGCGTGTAGGGGGCACTGAAGCTTTCTTT. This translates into CASSLARVGGTEAFF.

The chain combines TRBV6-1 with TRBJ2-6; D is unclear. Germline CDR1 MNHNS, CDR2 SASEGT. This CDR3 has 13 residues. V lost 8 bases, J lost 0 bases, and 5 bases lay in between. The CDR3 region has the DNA TGTGCCAGCGCGTACTCTGGGGCCAACGTCCTGACTTTC. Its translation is CASAYSGANVLTF.

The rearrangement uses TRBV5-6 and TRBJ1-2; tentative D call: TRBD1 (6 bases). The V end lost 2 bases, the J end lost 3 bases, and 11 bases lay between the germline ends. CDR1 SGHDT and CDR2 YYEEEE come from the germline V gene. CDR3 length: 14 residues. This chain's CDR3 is CASSFLNRDYGYTF. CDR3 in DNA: TGTGCCAGCAGCTTCCTTAACAGGGACTATGGCTACACCTTC.

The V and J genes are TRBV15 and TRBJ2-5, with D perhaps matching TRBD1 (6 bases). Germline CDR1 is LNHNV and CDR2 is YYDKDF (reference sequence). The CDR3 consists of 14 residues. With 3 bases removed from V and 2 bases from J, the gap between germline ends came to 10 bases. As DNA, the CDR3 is TGTGCCACCAGCAGTGGGACAAGACAAGAGACCCAGTACTTC. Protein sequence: CATSSGTRQETQYF.

The CDR3 nucleotides read TGCGCCAGCAGCTTGGGTGGGCTCTATGGCTACACCTTC. Its translation is CASSLGGLYGYTF. The genes are TRBV5-1 and TRBJ1-2; D not resolved. The V end lost 0 bases, the J end lost 4 bases, and 7 bases lay between the germline ends. Germline CDR1 SGHRS, CDR2 YFSETQ. CDR3 length equals 13 residues.

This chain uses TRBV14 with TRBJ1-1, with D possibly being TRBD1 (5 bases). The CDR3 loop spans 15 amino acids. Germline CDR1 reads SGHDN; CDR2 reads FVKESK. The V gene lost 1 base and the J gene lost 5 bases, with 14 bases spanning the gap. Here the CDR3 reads CASSQGAWGGTEAFF. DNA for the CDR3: TGTGCCAGCAGCCAAGGGGCCTGGGGGGGTACTGAAGCTTTCTTT.

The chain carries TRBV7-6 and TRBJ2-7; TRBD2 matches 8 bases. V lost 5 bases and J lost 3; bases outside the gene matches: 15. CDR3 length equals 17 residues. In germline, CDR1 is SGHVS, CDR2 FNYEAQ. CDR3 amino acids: CASSGTGRGGSYYEQYF. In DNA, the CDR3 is TGTGCCAGCAGCGGCACCGGGAGGGGGGGCTCCTACTACGAGCAGTACTTC.

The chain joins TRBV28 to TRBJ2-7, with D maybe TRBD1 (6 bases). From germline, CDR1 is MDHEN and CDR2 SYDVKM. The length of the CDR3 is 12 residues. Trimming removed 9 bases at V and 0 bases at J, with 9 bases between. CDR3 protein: CASTGSSYEQYF. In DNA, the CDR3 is TGTGCCAGTACAGGGAGCTCCTACGAGCAGTACTTC.

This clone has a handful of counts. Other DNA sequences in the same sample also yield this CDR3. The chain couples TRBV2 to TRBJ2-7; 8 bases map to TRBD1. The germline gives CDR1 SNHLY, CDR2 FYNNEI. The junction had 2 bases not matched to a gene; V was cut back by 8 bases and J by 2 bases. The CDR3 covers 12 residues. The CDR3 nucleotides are TGTGCCAGCGGGACAGGAACCTACGAGCAGTACTTC. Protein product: CASGTGTYEQYF.